This T cell receptor (beta chain) was recovered during a study of human T cells and chemical hapten exposure. Broader study findings: Expanded TCRs made up significantly more big CDR3 similarity clusters than controls did. Patch test score was positively correlated with the counts of TCRs that had expanded at PT1.

It was the library that attached unique molecular identifiers to individual cDNA molecules. Each CDR3 protein gets one entry after TCRdb re-called the RACE reads with MiXCR. The sample lists approximately 85,000 distinct CDR3 sequences, about a tenth occurring once. This clonotype was observed at least ten times. What it binds is unknown. Time point described: patch test 2, 6 weeks after DPC sensitization. Treatment here: therapeutic diphenylcyclopropenone sensitization with weekly scalp DPC. Germline V CDR1 and CDR2: SNHLY, FYNNEI. The CDR3 spans 14 residues. Unmatched junction bases numbered 2, after V lost 7 bases and J lost 2 bases.

The material sequenced was whole blood, taken in connection with sensitization to the hapten diphenylcyclopropenone (DPC). The origin of this receptor is a woman in her 30s with alopecia areata. Some clones in this sample may be carry-over from other donors' samples. The chain employs TRBV2 and TRBJ2-6; TRBD1 aligns across 7 bases. In DNA, the CDR3 is TGTGCCAGCACAACAGGGGCTGGGGCCAACGTCCTGACTTTC. Translated: CASTTGAGANVLTF.